These T cell receptor beta chains were read from a single sample in a study of neurological immune-mediated disorders. In TCRdb, the 5' RACE reads were re-called with MiXCR into one record per CDR3 protein. The sample lists tens of thousands of distinct CDR3 sequences; over 5.5% were seen once. The sample consisted of CD4+ T cells from blood. The receptor source for this set is a woman between 18 and 29 years old with multiple sclerosis. Each CDR3 is given with its conserved first and last residue. A D gene is named only where the DNA matches it firmly. Clone size is shown for a subset of rows, as once, few, many or a class of expanded clone.

clone size: many; D gene: -; J gene: TRBJ1-2; CDR3 length: 16; V gene: TRBV5-1; CDR3 protein: CASSPASSTTSYGYTF; CDR3 DNA: TGCGCCAGCAGCCCCGCCAGCTCCACGACTTCCTATGGCTACACCTTC
clone size: many; D gene: TRBD2; J gene: TRBJ2-1; CDR3 length: 17; V gene: TRBV6-6; CDR3 protein: CASSYRPTAGGHNEQFF; CDR3 DNA: TGTGCCAGCAGTTACCGCCCCACAGCGGGAGGGCATAATGAGCAGTTCTTC
clone size: many; D gene: -; J gene: TRBJ2-5; CDR3 length: 11; V gene: TRBV29-1; CDR3 protein: CSSSSGETQYF; CDR3 DNA: TGCAGCTCGTCTAGTGGAGAGACCCAGTACTTC
clone size: many; D gene: TRBD2; J gene: TRBJ2-3; CDR3 length: 15; V gene: TRBV7-9; CDR3 protein: CASSAAGDNTDTQYF; CDR3 DNA: TGTGCCAGCAGCGCAGCGGGAGACAACACAGATACGCAGTATTTT
clone size: many; D gene: -; J gene: TRBJ1-2; CDR3 length: 10; V gene: TRBV29-1; CDR3 protein: CSVGSPGYTF; CDR3 DNA: TGCAGCGTTGGTTCCCCTGGCTACACCTTC
clone size: few; D gene: -; J gene: TRBJ1-1; CDR3 length: 11; V gene: TRBV30; CDR3 protein: CAWSRVSEAFF; CDR3 DNA: TGTGCCTGGAGTCGGGTTTCTGAAGCTTTCTTT
clone size: many; D gene: TRBD1; J gene: TRBJ2-7; CDR3 length: 14; V gene: TRBV7-3; CDR3 protein: CASSLGDSSYEQYF; CDR3 DNA: TGTGCCAGCAGCTTAGGGGACAGCTCCTACGAGCAGTACTTC
clone size: medium-sized; D gene: -; J gene: TRBJ1-6; CDR3 length: 14; V gene: TRBV15; CDR3 protein: CATSRGNSNSPLHF; CDR3 DNA: TGTGCCACCAGCAGAGGAAACAGTAATTCACCCCTCCACTTT
clone size: many; D gene: -; J gene: TRBJ1-3; CDR3 length: 13; V gene: TRBV3-1; CDR3 protein: CASSQGRGNTIYF; CDR3 DNA: TGTGCCAGCAGCCAAGGTCGGGGTAACACCATATATTTT
clone size: -; D gene: TRBD2; J gene: TRBJ2-1; CDR3 length: 15; V gene: TRBV10-2; CDR3 protein: CASSEQAGGRREQFF; CDR3 DNA: TGCGCCAGCAGTGAGCAAGCGGGGGGGCGACGTGAGCAGTTCTTC
clone size: many; D gene: TRBD1; J gene: TRBJ2-1; CDR3 length: 15; V gene: TRBV5-1; CDR3 protein: CASSSRTGMGNEQFF; CDR3 DNA: TGCGCCAGCAGCTCCCGGACAGGGATGGGCAATGAGCAGTTCTTC
clone size: many; D gene: -; J gene: TRBJ1-3; CDR3 length: 13; V gene: TRBV20-1; CDR3 protein: CSAGRQERNTIYF; CDR3 DNA: TGCAGTGCTGGGCGCCAGGAGCGAAACACCATATATTTT
clone size: few; D gene: -; J gene: TRBJ2-3; CDR3 length: 14; V gene: TRBV6-2/TRBV6-3; CDR3 protein: CASKRGANTDTQYF; CDR3 DNA: TGTGCCAGCAAACGGGGGGCTAACACAGATACGCAGTATTTT
clone size: many; D gene: -; J gene: TRBJ1-1; CDR3 length: 16; V gene: TRBV7-9; CDR3 protein: CASSRPLGVMNTEAFF; CDR3 DNA: TGTGCCAGCAGCAGGCCGCTCGGGGTCATGAACACTGAAGCTTTCTTT
clone size: many; D gene: -; J gene: TRBJ2-7; CDR3 length: 14; V gene: TRBV25-1; CDR3 protein: CASSEAGRSGEQYF; CDR3 DNA: TGTGCCAGCAGTGAGGCAGGGAGGTCAGGCGAGCAGTACTTC
clone size: many; D gene: TRBD1; J gene: TRBJ2-1; CDR3 length: 15; V gene: TRBV4-3; CDR3 protein: CASSRDRQSYNEQFF; CDR3 DNA: TGCGCCAGCAGCAGGGACAGGCAATCCTACAATGAGCAGTTCTTC
clone size: many; D gene: TRBD2; J gene: TRBJ2-3; CDR3 length: 20; V gene: TRBV20-1; CDR3 protein: CSASGFGEGISGGAQDTQYF; CDR3 DNA: TGCAGTGCTAGCGGCTTCGGGGAAGGGATTAGCGGGGGGGCTCAGGATACGCAGTATTTT
clone size: many; D gene: -; J gene: TRBJ2-7; CDR3 length: 16; V gene: TRBV5-1; CDR3 protein: CASSYDITRAGVEQYF; CDR3 DNA: TGCGCCAGCAGCTACGACATCACCAGGGCCGGGGTCGAGCAGTACTTC
clone size: -; D gene: -; J gene: TRBJ2-1; CDR3 length: 16; V gene: TRBV24-1; CDR3 protein: CATSEQAGPSYNEQFF; CDR3 DNA: TGTGCCACCAGTGAACAAGCGGGCCCCTCCTACAATGAGCAGTTCTTC
clone size: few; D gene: -; J gene: TRBJ1-4; CDR3 length: 14; V gene: TRBV19; CDR3 protein: CASKQGMANEKLFF; CDR3 DNA: TGTGCCAGTAAACAGGGAATGGCTAATGAAAAACTGTTTTTT
clone size: many; D gene: -; J gene: TRBJ1-2; CDR3 length: 14; V gene: TRBV5-1; CDR3 protein: CASSLGQANYGYTF; CDR3 DNA: TGCGCCAGCAGCTTGGGACAGGCTAACTATGGCTACACCTTC
clone size: many; D gene: -; J gene: TRBJ2-4; CDR3 length: 12; V gene: TRBV12-3/TRBV12-4; CDR3 protein: CASSFGWSIQYF; CDR3 DNA: TGTGCCAGCAGTTTTGGATGGAGCATTCAGTACTTC
clone size: few; D gene: -; J gene: TRBJ1-1; CDR3 length: 12; V gene: TRBV3-1; CDR3 protein: CASSQGTLRAFF; CDR3 DNA: TGTGCCAGCAGCCAGGGGACCTTACGAGCTTTCTTT
clone size: -; D gene: -; J gene: TRBJ2-7; CDR3 length: 14; V gene: TRBV3-1; CDR3 protein: CASSQGHGEYEQYF; CDR3 DNA: TGTGCCAGCAGCCAAGGTCATGGGGAGTACGAGCAGTACTTC
clone size: many; D gene: -; J gene: TRBJ2-7; CDR3 length: 13; V gene: TRBV20-1; CDR3 protein: CSAPKGPTYEQYF; CDR3 DNA: TGCAGTGCCCCTAAGGGCCCCACCTACGAGCAGTACTTC
clone size: -; D gene: TRBD1; J gene: TRBJ2-6; CDR3 length: 17; V gene: TRBV4-1; CDR3 protein: CASSQGTGALGANVSSF; CDR3 DNA: TGCGCCAGCAGCCAAGGGACAGGAGCCTTGGGGGCCAACGTCTCGTCTTTC
clone size: many; D gene: TRBD1; J gene: TRBJ1-2; CDR3 length: 17; V gene: TRBV18; CDR3 protein: CASSPLRGPNTNYGYTF; CDR3 DNA: TGTGCCAGCTCACCTCTCAGGGGGCCAAACACCAACTATGGCTACACCTTC
clone size: many; D gene: TRBD2; J gene: TRBJ2-7; CDR3 length: 14; V gene: TRBV20-1; CDR3 protein: CSARDGGATYEQYF; CDR3 DNA: TGCAGTGCTAGAGACGGGGGGGCCACCTACGAGCAGTACTTC
clone size: many; D gene: -; J gene: TRBJ1-4; CDR3 length: 15; V gene: TRBV2; CDR3 protein: CASSAVGWRNEKLFF; CDR3 DNA: TGTGCCAGCAGCGCTGTAGGATGGAGGAATGAAAAACTGTTTTTT
clone size: many; D gene: TRBD1; J gene: TRBJ2-6; CDR3 length: 19; V gene: TRBV7-2; CDR3 protein: CASSLVGQGTRSGANVLTF; CDR3 DNA: TGTGCCAGCAGCTTAGTTGGACAGGGGACCCGCTCTGGGGCCAACGTCCTGACTTTC
clone size: few; D gene: -; J gene: TRBJ1-1; CDR3 length: 11; V gene: TRBV12-3/TRBV12-4; CDR3 protein: CASSSMWEAFF; CDR3 DNA: TGTGCCAGCAGTTCGATGTGGGAGGCTTTCTTT
clone size: many; D gene: -; J gene: TRBJ1-5; CDR3 length: 13; V gene: TRBV7-2; CDR3 protein: CASSLVQGQPQHF; CDR3 DNA: TGTGCCAGCAGCTTAGTACAGGGCCAGCCCCAGCATTTT
clone size: -; D gene: TRBD1; J gene: TRBJ2-2; CDR3 length: 16; V gene: TRBV18; CDR3 protein: CASSPPGTAGTGELFF; CDR3 DNA: TGTGCCAGCTCACCACCCGGGACAGCAGGAACCGGGGAGCTGTTTTTT
clone size: many; D gene: -; J gene: TRBJ1-4; CDR3 length: 14; V gene: TRBV6-6; CDR3 protein: CASSYGSTNEKLFF; CDR3 DNA: TGTGCCAGCAGTTACGGGTCAACTAATGAAAAACTGTTTTTT
clone size: many; D gene: TRBD1; J gene: TRBJ1-2; CDR3 length: 16; V gene: TRBV7-9; CDR3 protein: CASSLVTGARYYGYTF; CDR3 DNA: TGTGCCAGCAGCTTAGTAACAGGGGCCAGGTACTATGGCTACACCTTC
clone size: -; D gene: TRBD1; J gene: TRBJ1-5; CDR3 length: 15; V gene: TRBV18; CDR3 protein: CASSRFRQGDQPQHF; CDR3 DNA: TGTGCCAGCTCACGATTCCGACAGGGGGATCAGCCCCAGCATTTT
clone size: many; D gene: -; J gene: TRBJ1-5; CDR3 length: 11; V gene: TRBV28; CDR3 protein: CASSINQPQHF; CDR3 DNA: TGTGCCAGCAGTATCAATCAGCCCCAGCATTTT
clone size: many; D gene: TRBD1; J gene: TRBJ1-2; CDR3 length: 14; V gene: TRBV5-6; CDR3 protein: CASSAKDRSGGYTF; CDR3 DNA: TGTGCCAGCAGCGCCAAGGACAGGTCGGGGGGCTACACCTTC
clone size: once; D gene: -; J gene: TRBJ2-7; CDR3 length: 15; V gene: TRBV9; CDR3 protein: CASSAEGQISYEQYF; CDR3 DNA: TGTGCCAGCAGCGCGGAGGGACAGATCTCCTACGAGCAGTACTTC
clone size: -; D gene: TRBD1; J gene: TRBJ2-3; CDR3 length: 17; V gene: TRBV5-1; CDR3 protein: CASSLERTGGYTDTQYF; CDR3 DNA: TGCGCCAGCAGCTTGGAAAGGACAGGGGGTTACACAGATACGCAGTATTTT
clone size: many; D gene: -; J gene: TRBJ2-3; CDR3 length: 14; V gene: TRBV5-1; CDR3 protein: CASSLGAGTDTQYF; CDR3 DNA: TGCGCCAGCAGCTTGGGGGCGGGGACGGATACGCAGTATTTT
clone size: many; D gene: TRBD1; J gene: TRBJ2-7; CDR3 length: 14; V gene: TRBV20-1; CDR3 protein: CSAQQGVISYEQYF; CDR3 DNA: TGCAGTGCTCAACAGGGGGTGATCTCCTACGAGCAGTACTTC
clone size: many; D gene: TRBD2; J gene: TRBJ2-1; CDR3 length: 15; V gene: TRBV7-2; CDR3 protein: CASSSRTSGRNEQFF; CDR3 DNA: TGTGCCAGCAGCTCTAGGACTAGCGGGAGAAATGAGCAGTTCTTC
clone size: many; D gene: -; J gene: TRBJ1-2; CDR3 length: 15; V gene: TRBV7-2; CDR3 protein: CASRSTGRTFYGYTF; CDR3 DNA: TGTGCCAGCAGATCCACGGGACGGACATTCTATGGCTACACCTTC
clone size: -; D gene: TRBD1; J gene: TRBJ2-1; CDR3 length: 18; V gene: TRBV5-1; CDR3 protein: CASSLAGQAYDWPYEQFF; CDR3 DNA: TGCGCCAGCAGCTTGGCGGGACAGGCCTACGATTGGCCCTATGAGCAGTTCTTC
clone size: many; D gene: TRBD1; J gene: TRBJ1-5; CDR3 length: 14; V gene: TRBV3-1; CDR3 protein: CASSQGTGNQPQHF; CDR3 DNA: TGTGCCAGCAGCCAAGGGACAGGGAATCAGCCCCAGCATTTT
clone size: many; D gene: TRBD2; J gene: TRBJ2-3; CDR3 length: 19; V gene: TRBV6-5; CDR3 protein: CASSYIGLAGDFSTDTQYF; CDR3 DNA: TGTGCCAGCAGTTACATTGGACTAGCGGGTGACTTTAGCACAGATACGCAGTATTTT
clone size: many; D gene: TRBD1; J gene: TRBJ2-2; CDR3 length: 15; V gene: TRBV25-1; CDR3 protein: CASSESHRGAGELFF; CDR3 DNA: TGTGCCAGCAGTGAATCCCACAGGGGGGCTGGGGAGCTGTTTTTT
clone size: -; D gene: -; J gene: TRBJ2-3; CDR3 length: 15; V gene: TRBV12-3/TRBV12-4; CDR3 protein: CASSSGGPLTDTQYF; CDR3 DNA: TGTGCCAGCAGTTCCGGGGGGCCTCTCACAGATACGCAGTATTTT
clone size: many; D gene: TRBD1; J gene: TRBJ1-1; CDR3 length: 15; V gene: TRBV5-4; CDR3 protein: CASSPRTGVYTEAFF; CDR3 DNA: TGTGCCAGCAGCCCTCGGACAGGGGTGTACACTGAAGCTTTCTTT
clone size: many; D gene: -; J gene: TRBJ1-2; CDR3 length: 12; V gene: TRBV28; CDR3 protein: CAIGSWRYGYTF; CDR3 DNA: TGTGCCATAGGCAGCTGGAGGTATGGCTACACCTTC
clone size: many; D gene: -; J gene: TRBJ1-1; CDR3 length: 13; V gene: TRBV6-1; CDR3 protein: CDSSSIRGTEAFF; CDR3 DNA: TGTGACAGCAGTTCCATCCGGGGCACTGAAGCTTTCTTT
clone size: many; D gene: TRBD1; J gene: TRBJ1-6; CDR3 length: 15; V gene: TRBV6-1; CDR3 protein: CASSPGDRGNSPLHF; CDR3 DNA: TGTGCCAGCAGCCCTGGGGACAGGGGGAATTCACCCCTCCACTTT